The clone carrying this T cell receptor beta chain is a singleton in its sample. Its target is unknown. The data stem from a study of cytomegalovirus exposure and HLA in healthy donors. In the study overall: Genotyping of 400 or so donors showed that roughly 80% belonged to the Caucasian-associated ancestry cluster.

Trimming took off 5 bases at V and 0 bases at J, with 10 bases between the two ends. The length of the CDR3 is 15 residues. Germline values: CDR1 MNHEY, CDR2 SVGAGI. General study findings and limits: TCR beta chain V- and J-gene trimming was linked, in a later analysis, to a missense variant in DCLRE1C. Cytomegalovirus association was listed for around 170 TCR beta chains. Because they were indistinguishable, some V segments, including TRBV6-2 and TRBV6-3, were excluded.

The PCR had 60 Vbeta and 13 Jbeta primers. Libraries were prepared by immunoSEQ multiplex PCR; TCRdb keeps only in-frame clonotypes and omits some of them. The table has approximately 210,000 clones, 70% to 80% seen once. This clonotype was obtained from a male donor in good health and CMV-seropositive. This sequence joins TRBV6-5 and TRBJ2-2; the D gene is possibly TRBD2 (6 bases). Material for sequencing was PBMCs. The CDR3 is CASSAGTSNTGELFF. The DNA for the CDR3 is TGTGCCAGCAGTGCCGGGACTTCGAACACCGGGGAGCTGTTTTTT.